This T cell receptor (beta chain) was sequenced in a study of T cells in localized non-small cell lung cancer. Per the germline V gene, CDR1 is PRHDT and CDR2 is FYEKMQ (reference sequence). The CDR3 covers 14 residues. V was pared by 5 bases and J by 6 bases, with 7 bases of the junction left unmatched. Data came from immunoSEQ multiplex PCR; TCRdb stores just in-frame clones and leaves some out. The data show 78,000 or so clones, with 84% seen just once and approximately 3% held by the top ten. This specimen was peripheral blood, taken before any cancer treatment. The genes are TRBV13 and TRBJ2-3, with 8 bases lining up with TRBD2. The source is a man aged 35-75 years with stage I lung adenocarcinoma. The CDR3 sequence is CASSPGLAGDTQYF. For the CDR3, the DNA is TGTGCCAGCAGCCCTGGACTAGCCGGCGATACGCAGTATTTT.